The 24 T cell receptor beta chains given below trace back to one sample, sequenced in a study of T cells in Graves' hyperthyroidism and ophthalmopathy. Amplified TCR beta CDR3 regions came from RNA transcripts. The HTBI set primed first-round TCR CDR3 RT-PCR. TCRdb re-called the multiplex PCR reads through MiXCR, storing one row per CDR3 protein. The sample lists 750,000 to 950,000 distinct CDR3 sequences; over 35% were seen once. Specimen: blood. The receptors shown here come from a man between 18 and 29 years old with Graves' hyperthyroidism.

This clonotype occurred many times. V and J are TRBV29-1 and TRBJ1-4, with 10 bases matching TRBD1. CDR1 and CDR2 from the germline V gene are SQVTM and ANQGSEA. After removal of 3 bases from V and 8 bases from J, the junction contained 6 bases not matched to a gene. CDR3 length: 14 residues. CDR3 nucleotides: TGCAGCGTTGATTTCGGACAGGGGGGAGAAAAACTGTTTTTT. Translating it yields CSVDFGQGGEKLFF.

The V and J genes are TRBV14 and TRBJ2-2, with D maybe TRBD1 (5 bases). Trimming left V 1 base short and J 7 bases short, with 13 bases between. Per germline, CDR1 SGHDN and CDR2 FVKESK. CDR3 length: 15 amino acids. The CDR3 DNA is TGTGCCAGCAGCCAAGCCCAGGGTGTAGGCGGGGAGCTGTTTTTT. Its protein is CASSQAQGVGGELFF.

V gene TRBV20-1 combines with J gene TRBJ1-4; D is unresolved. V was clipped by 0 bases and J by 4 bases, with 9 bases between them. The CDR3 contains 14 residues. Germline CDR1 reads DFQATT; CDR2 reads SNEGSKA (reference sequence). This CDR3 reads CSARDGGYNEKLFF. CDR3 nucleotide sequence: TGCAGTGCTAGAGATGGCGGTTATAATGAAAAACTGTTTTTT.

The V gene is TRBV27, the J gene TRBJ1-3, with a weak D call TRBD1 (6 bases). Germline loops: CDR1 MNHEY, CDR2 SMNVEV (reference sequence). Trimming removed 7 bases at V and 8 bases at J, with 18 bases between. This CDR3 spans 14 amino acids. In DNA form, the CDR3 reads TGTGCCAGCATCCATCAGGGGTGGACGGACACCATATATTTT. Translated, it gives CASIHQGWTDTIYF.

This clonotype was seen only a few times. A single base separates this from a much larger clone, so it may be a read error. The chain couples TRBV28 to TRBJ1-1, with D possibly TRBD1 on 5 matching bases. Germline loops: CDR1 MDHEN, CDR2 SYDVKM. V was cut by 4 bases and J by 5 bases, with 8 bases left in between. The CDR3 sequence is 12 residues long. CDR3 DNA: TGTGCCAGCAGTTGGGGGAGGACTGAAGCTTTCTTT. It codes for CASSWGRTEAFF.

V usage is TRBV6-7 and J usage is TRBJ1-3; the D is unclear. TRBV6-7 is annotated as an ORF whose role is uncertain. V was trimmed by 0 bases and J by 14 bases, leaving 5 bases between them. This CDR3 has 10 amino acids. CDR3 DNA sequence: TGTGCCAGCAGTTACTCAAGCCTATATTTT. Protein sequence: CASSYSSLYF.

A few counts support this clonotype. The genes are TRBV19 and TRBJ2-5; D may be TRBD2 (6 bases). V was pared by 2 bases and J by 3 bases, with 22 bases between. CDR3 length: 18 amino acids. Germline CDR1 and CDR2: LNHDA and SQIVND (reference sequence). The CDR3 DNA reads as TGTGCCAGTAGTATATCGTCTCCCCTTTTCGGGAGCGAAGAGACCCAGTACTTC. Translating it yields CASSISSPLFGSEETQYF.

This clonotype was found many times. The genes are TRBV7-9 and TRBJ1-2, with D perhaps TRBD1 (5 bases). V lost 5 bases, J lost 1 base, and 11 bases lay in between. This CDR3 has 14 amino acids. The germline CDR1 and CDR2 sequences are SEHNR and FQNEAQ (reference sequence). The CDR3, as DNA: TGTGCCAGCAGCCCGGGGACTGATAACTATGGCTACACCTTC. Protein product: CASSPGTDNYGYTF.

The rearrangement uses TRBV27 and TRBJ1-5; D is perhaps TRBD1 (5 bases). This CDR3 comprises 15 residues. CDR1 is MNHEY, CDR2 SMNVEV, per germline (reference sequence). V was pared by 2 bases and J by 6 bases, with 14 bases between. CDR3 coding DNA: TGTGCCAGCAGTTTAGGGCAGGGTTCGTCTCAGCCCCAGCATTTT. Translation: CASSLGQGSSQPQHF.

The chain joins TRBV12-3 or TRBV12-4 to TRBJ1-5; D gene ambiguous. Trimming took 6 bases from V and 0 from J, leaving 12 bases between them. CDR3 size: 15 residues. CDR3 region: CASSRNSNSNQPQHF. The CDR3 nucleotides are TGTGCCAGCAGCCGAAATTCGAATAGCAATCAGCCCCAGCATTTT.

This clonotype was found once. The rearrangement links TRBV6-6 to TRBJ2-7, with D hard to call. CDR1 and CDR2 from the germline V gene are MNHNY and SVGAGI (reference sequence). The CDR3 covers 14 residues. V shed 5 bases and J shed 2 bases, with 13 bases lying between them. CDR3 DNA sequence: TGTGCCAGCAGTCAAAGGGTTGACACCTACGAGCAGTACTTC. It specifies CASSQRVDTYEQYF.

V and J are TRBV5-1 and TRBJ2-3; no firm D call. V lost 0 bases to trimming and J lost 2 bases, with 7 bases between them. Germline V gene lookup returns CDR1 SGHRS and CDR2 YFSETQ. The CDR3 loop spans 14 amino acids. For the CDR3, the DNA is TGCGCCAGCAGCTTGGGGTCTCACACAGATACGCAGTATTTT. Encoded protein: CASSLGSHTDTQYF.

This clonotype was seen many times. The genes are TRBV29-1 and TRBJ2-5, with 10 positions matching TRBD2. The germline gives CDR1 SQVTM, CDR2 ANQGSEA. V lost 2 bases and J lost 1; bases outside the gene matches: 7. There are 16 residues in the CDR3. The CDR3 DNA is TGCAGCGTTGAAAAGTGGTCTAGCGGGGGCCAAGAGACCCAGTACTTC. Translated, it gives CSVEKWSSGGQETQYF.

The genes are TRBV9 and TRBJ2-7; perhaps D is TRBD1 or TRBD2 (5 bases each). Germline-derived CDR1 and CDR2 are SGDLS and YYNGEE. The CDR3 runs to 15 residues. With 4 bases removed from V and 6 bases from J, the gap between germline ends came to 20 bases. The CDR3 loop reads CASSPRDRDLGEQYF. The CDR3 DNA reads as TGTGCCAGCAGCCCCCGGGACCGCGACCTAGGCGAGCAGTACTTC.

The J gene is TRBJ1-2, the V gene TRBV25-1; D not certain. V lost 5 bases, J lost 1 base, and 11 bases lay in between. The germline gives CDR1 MGHDK, CDR2 SYGVNS. This CDR3 comprises 14 residues. The CDR3 DNA is TGTGCCAGCAGTTCCGGGTCCGATAACTATGGCTACACCTTC. This sequence encodes CASSSGSDNYGYTF.

In DNA form, the CDR3 reads TGCGCCAGCAGAAACCCTATGCTCCCTGGGGCCAACGTCCTGACTTTC. Protein product: CASRNPMLPGANVLTF. J is TRBJ2-6 and V is TRBV4-1, with D uncertain. Deletions cut 6 bases from V and 2 bases from J, with 14 bases between. Germline lookup yields CDR1 MGHRA and CDR2 YSYEKL. The CDR3 is 16 amino acids.

This clonotype was counted at least ten times. The V call is TRBV2, the J call TRBJ2-5; TRBD1 matches 7 bases. This CDR3 is built from 12 residues. Trimming removed 6 bases from V and 10 bases from J; junction bases left unmatched: 8. Looked up from germline, CDR1 is SNHLY and CDR2 is FYNNEI. CDR3 amino acids: CASRTGKVGQYF. As DNA, the CDR3 is TGTGCCAGCAGGACAGGGAAGGTGGGCCAGTACTTC.

The genes are TRBV19 and TRBJ1-2, with 7 bases aligning to TRBD1. J was trimmed by 8 bases and V by 5 bases; bases with no gene match: 5. This CDR3 is built from 12 residues. From germline, CDR1 is LNHDA and CDR2 SQIVND (reference sequence). CDR3 sequence: CASSAQGVGYTF. The CDR3 coding sequence is TGTGCCAGTAGTGCCCAGGGGGTGGGCTACACCTTC.

The chain combines TRBV7-2 with TRBJ2-7, with unresolved D. The CDR3 spans 14 residues. Trimming removed 5 bases from V and 1 base from J, with 12 bases in between. The germline CDR1 and CDR2 sequences are SGHTA and FQGNSA. The CDR3 here is CASSPVQDSYEQYF. The CDR3 DNA reads TGTGCCAGCAGCCCAGTTCAGGATTCCTACGAGCAGTACTTC.

J is TRBJ1-1 and V is TRBV4-1; D ambiguous. The CDR3 consists of 13 residues. The germline V gene has CDR1 MGHRA and CDR2 YSYEKL. Trimming left V 1 base short and J 4 bases short, with 7 bases between. The CDR3 coding sequence is TGCGCCAGCAGCCAAGTCCAGAGCACTGAAGCTTTCTTT. Its translation is CASSQVQSTEAFF.

The chain combines TRBV29-1 with TRBJ1-5; D gene uncertain. The CDR3 extends over 13 amino acids. Deletions cut 8 bases from V and 0 bases from J, with 11 bases between. Germline assignment: CDR1 SQVTM and CDR2 ANQGSEA. The CDR3 nucleotides are TGCAGCTCGACGAGGGTTAGCAATCAGCCCCAGCATTTT. This encodes CSSTRVSNQPQHF. The full variable domain, its missing parts supplied by reference TRBV29-1 and TRBJ1-5, is SAVISQKPSRDICQRGTSLTIQCQVDSQVTMMFWYRQQPGQSLTLIATANQGSEATYESGFVIDKFPISRPNLTFSTLTVSNMSPEDSSIYLCSSTRVSNQPQHFGDGTRLSIL.

This clonotype was recorded a few times. This chain uses TRBV19 with TRBJ2-7, with TRBD2 matching over 10 bases. Germline lookup yields CDR1 LNHDA and CDR2 SQIVND (reference sequence). CDR3 size: 16 residues. Trimming took 5 bases from V and 0 from J; bases not matched to a gene: 7. This CDR3 reads CASSLRLAGPSYEQYF. The CDR3, as DNA: TGTGCCAGTAGTCTCCGACTAGCGGGCCCCTCCTACGAGCAGTACTTC. Complete variable domain (other parts from reference TRBV19 and TRBJ2-7): DGGITQSPKYLFRKEGQNVTLSCEQNLNHDAMYWYRQDPGQGLRLIYYSQIVNDFQKGDIAEGYSVSREKKESFPLTVTSAQKNPTAFYLCASSLRLAGPSYEQYFGPGTRLTVT.

This clonotype was counted only a few times. The chain is built from TRBV4-3 and TRBJ2-2; no definite D call. With 0 bases removed from V and 8 bases from J, the gap between germline ends came to 4 bases. CDR1 is LGHNA and CDR2 is YSLEER in the germline V gene. CDR3 size: 12 residues. Written as DNA, the CDR3 is TGCGCCAGCAGCCAAGATTTGGGGGAGCTGTTTTTT. Translation: CASSQDLGELFF.

This clonotype was counted a few times. The gene calls are TRBV12-3 or TRBV12-4 and TRBJ1-5, with a tentative D call TRBD1 (6 bases). The CDR3 runs to 14 residues. With 5 bases removed from V and 11 bases from J, the gap between germline ends came to 19 bases. The CDR3 loop reads CASSAGTSQGSQHF. CDR3 nucleotides: TGTGCCAGCAGTGCAGGGACTTCCCAGGGGTCCCAGCATTTT.